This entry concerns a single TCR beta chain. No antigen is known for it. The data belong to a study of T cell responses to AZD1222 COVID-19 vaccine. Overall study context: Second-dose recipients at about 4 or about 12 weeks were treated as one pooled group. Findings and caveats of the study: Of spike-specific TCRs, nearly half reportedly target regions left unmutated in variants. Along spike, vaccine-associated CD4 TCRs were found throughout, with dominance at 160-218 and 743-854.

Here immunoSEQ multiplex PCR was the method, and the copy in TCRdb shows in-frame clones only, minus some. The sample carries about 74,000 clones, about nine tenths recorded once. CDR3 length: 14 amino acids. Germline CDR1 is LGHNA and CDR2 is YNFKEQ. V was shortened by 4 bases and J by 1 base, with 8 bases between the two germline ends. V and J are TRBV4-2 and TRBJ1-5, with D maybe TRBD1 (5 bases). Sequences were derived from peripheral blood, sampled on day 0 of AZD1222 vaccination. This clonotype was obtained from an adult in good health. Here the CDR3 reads CASSPGLSNQPQHF. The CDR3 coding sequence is TGTGCCAGCAGCCCGGGACTCAGCAATCAGCCCCAGCATTTT.